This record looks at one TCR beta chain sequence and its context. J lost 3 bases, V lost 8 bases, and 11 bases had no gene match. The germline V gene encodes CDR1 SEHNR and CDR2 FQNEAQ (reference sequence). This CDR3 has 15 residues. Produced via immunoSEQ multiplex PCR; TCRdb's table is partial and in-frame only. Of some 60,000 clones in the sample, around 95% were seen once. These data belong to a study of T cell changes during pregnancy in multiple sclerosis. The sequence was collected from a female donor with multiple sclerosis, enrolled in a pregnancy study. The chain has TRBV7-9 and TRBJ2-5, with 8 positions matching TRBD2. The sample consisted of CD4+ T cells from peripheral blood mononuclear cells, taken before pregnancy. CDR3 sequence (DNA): TGTGCCAGCGGGAATACTAGCGGAGTAAAAGAGACCCAGTACTTC. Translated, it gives CASGNTSGVKETQYF. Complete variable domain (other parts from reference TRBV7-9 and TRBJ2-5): DTGVSQNPRHKITKRGQNVTFRCDPISEHNRLYWYRQTLGQGPEFLTYFQNEAQLEKSRLLSDRFSAERPKGSFSTLEIQRTEQGDSAMYLCASGNTSGVKETQYFGPGTRLLVL.